This T cell receptor beta chain was recorded in a study of cytomegalovirus exposure and HLA in healthy donors. This CDR3 region has 14 residues. Germline-derived CDR1 and CDR2 are SGHTA and FQGNSA. V was pared by 8 bases and J by 4 bases, with 14 bases between. Comments on this clone: Its antigen is not known.

Points from the study as a whole: Based on reports, TCR beta sequences accurately predicted HLA-A and HLA-B alleles for most subjects.

The primer mix had 60 Vbeta and 13 Jbeta primers. Only in-frame clones appear in the TCRdb table, and some are missing; sequencing was by immunoSEQ multiplex PCR. The sample yields approximately 110,000 clones, roughly 80% seen once. The clonotype was recovered from a woman in her 40s in good health and CMV-seronegative. Source material: PBMCs. The chain joins TRBV7-2 to TRBJ1-4; a possible D gene is TRBD1 (6 bases). The CDR3 is CASGSGVLNEKLFF. Written as DNA, the CDR3 is TGTGCCAGCGGCTCAGGGGTCCTTAATGAAAAACTGTTTTTT.